This T cell receptor beta chain derives from a study of cytomegalovirus exposure and HLA in healthy donors. The CDR3 sequence is 15 residues long. V was clipped by 4 bases and J by 5 bases; unmatched bases: 7. Germline V gives CDR1 SGHNT, CDR2 YYREEE (reference sequence). In regard to this clone: Its target is not known.

Amplification used 60 Vbeta primers and 13 Jbeta primers. Assay: immunoSEQ multiplex PCR; the TCRdb copy retains only in-frame clones and omits some. The table shows around 240,000 clones, with more than 75% occurring only once. Study observations and caveats: Researchers counted approximately 160 TCR beta chains as cytomegalovirus-associated. Rarity characterized most TCR sequences, yet some public TCRs appeared in many donors.

This TCR was sampled from a woman aged 40 to 55 in good health and CMV-seropositive. The chain carries TRBV5-4 and TRBJ2-5; 11 bases line up with TRBD2. Sequencing was carried out using PBMCs. This CDR3 reads CASSTRLAGTETQYF. CDR3 in DNA: TGTGCCAGCAGCACCAGACTAGCGGGAACCGAGACCCAGTACTTC.